A single sample gave rise to the 30 T cell receptor beta chains below, sequenced in a study of T-cell memory formation after mild COVID-19. TCRdb re-derived calls from the 5' RACE reads in MiXCR, one entry per CDR3 protein. The sample holds hundreds of thousands of distinct CDR3 sequences; about a fifth are singletons and the top ten take about 8.2%. Source material: PBMCs or a T cell subset sorted from them (not recorded which). Receptors were obtained from an adult woman who had mild COVID-19 (a few samples of this study predate the infection). Cell type and time point are not known.

The chain joins TRBV7-9 to TRBJ1-2, with a tentative D call TRBD1 (6 bases). The length of the CDR3 is 13 residues. Looked up from germline, CDR1 is SEHNR and CDR2 is FQNEAQ (reference sequence). Trimming cost V 3 bases and J 6 bases, with 11 bases left between them. CDR3 residues: CASSFGGQDGYTF. The CDR3 nucleotides are TGTGCCAGCAGCTTTGGGGGGCAGGATGGCTACACCTTC.

This sequence joins TRBV15 and TRBJ2-7; the D gene could be TRBD1 or TRBD2 (5 bases each). V was clipped by 7 bases and J by 0 bases, with 16 bases between them. This CDR3 is 15 amino acids long. Germline V gives CDR1 LNHNV, CDR2 YYDKDF (reference sequence). This CDR3 reads CATTQHPGPSYEQYF. DNA for the CDR3: TGTGCCACCACCCAGCATCCGGGGCCCTCCTACGAGCAGTACTTC.

The chain recombines TRBV4-3 with TRBJ1-5; 8 bases line up with TRBD1. Germline V gene data show CDR1 as LGHNA and CDR2 as YSLEER. This CDR3 spans 15 amino acids. V trimming: 0 bases; J trimming: 7 bases; junction bases outside the gene matches: 5. The CDR3, as DNA: TGCGCCAGCAGCCAAGATCGGACAGGGCAACAGCCCCAGCATTTT. This codes for CASSQDRTGQQPQHF.

This clonotype was seen a handful of times. The chain recombines TRBV18 with TRBJ1-6, with D possibly TRBD1 on 6 matching bases. Germline CDR1 and CDR2: KGHSH and LQKENI. V lost 6 bases to trimming and J lost 9 bases, with 9 bases between them. This CDR3 contains 12 residues. The CDR3 region is CASSTGFSPLHF. The DNA of the CDR3 is TGTGCCAGCTCCACAGGGTTTTCACCCCTCCACTTT.

This clonotype was seen more than once but under ten times. V is TRBV11-3 and J is TRBJ2-7; TRBD2 matches at 8 bases. CDR3 length: 14 amino acids. J lost 3 bases, V lost 4 bases, and 5 bases had no gene match. From germline, CDR1 is SGHNT and CDR2 YENEEA. The CDR3 nucleotides read TGTGCCAGCAGCTCCGTTGGGACTAGCTACGAGCAGTACTTC. Translation gives CASSSVGTSYEQYF. The full variable domain, rest sourced from reference TRBV11-3 and TRBJ2-7, is EAGVVQSPRYKIIEKKQPVAFWCNPISGHNTLYWYLQNLGQGPELLIRYENEEAVDDSQLPKDRFSAERLKGVDSTLKIQPAELGDSAVYLCASSSVGTSYEQYFGPGTRLTVT.

V usage is TRBV19 and J usage is TRBJ2-3; TRBD2 matches 10 bases. The CDR3 is made up of 18 amino acids. Germline CDR1 and CDR2: LNHDA and SQIVND (reference sequence). After removal of 3 bases from V and 2 bases from J, the junction contained 11 bases not matched to a gene. CDR3 region: CASSIASGSRESTDTQYF. CDR3 sequence (DNA): TGTGCCAGTAGTATTGCTAGCGGGAGCCGAGAATCCACAGATACGCAGTATTTT.

This clonotype was detected only a few times. The chain uses TRBV5-4 and TRBJ2-7, with D perhaps given as TRBD1 or TRBD2 (6 bases each). Between the trimmed V and J ends, which lost 6 bases and 3 bases, there was a span of 19 bases. This CDR3 is built from 15 residues. Germline loops: CDR1 SGHNT, CDR2 YYREEE (reference sequence). CDR3 sequence (DNA): TGTGCCAGCACCCCCCAAGGAGGGGGTTACTACGAGCAGTACTTC. Its translation is CASTPQGGGYYEQYF.

The chain uses TRBV10-3 and TRBJ2-5; tentative D call: TRBD2 (6 bases). Trimming removed 8 bases from V and 4 bases from J, with 23 bases in between. Looked up from germline, CDR1 is ENHRY and CDR2 is SYGVKD. The CDR3 runs to 16 residues. The CDR3 nucleotides are TGTGCCATCGGGAAGTGGGAAGGTCTAGCGTTAGAGACCCAGTACTTC. Protein product: CAIGKWEGLALETQYF.

The table lists this clonotype with a few counts. The chain joins TRBV27 to TRBJ2-1; tentative D call: TRBD1 (6 bases). The germline V gene encodes CDR1 MNHEY and CDR2 SMNVEV (reference sequence). This CDR3 spans 14 amino acids. V shed 6 bases and J shed 9 bases, with 18 bases lying between them. CDR3 nucleotides: TGTGCCAGCAGGGGGTTACAGGGAGACAGTGAGCAGTTCTTC. This translates into CASRGLQGDSEQFF.

This clonotype turned up a few times. This chain connects TRBV7-2 to TRBJ2-1; 7 nucleotides agree with TRBD2. Germline assignment: CDR1 SGHTA and CDR2 FQGNSA. The V and J ends lost 2 bases and 5 bases, in that order; junction bases with no gene match: 9. This CDR3 region has 16 residues. The CDR3 bases are TGTGCCAGCAGCTTACCCTCCGGGACTAACAACAATGAGCAGTTCTTC. Its protein product is CASSLPSGTNNNEQFF.

This clonotype has just a few counts. The chain couples TRBV10-3 to TRBJ2-1; 8 bases agree with TRBD2. J was trimmed by 4 bases and V by 4 bases; bases with no gene match: 6. CDR1 and CDR2 from the germline V gene are ENHRY and SYGVKD. The CDR3 length is 15 residues. In DNA form, the CDR3 reads TGTGCCATCAGTGCCGGGACTAGGATTTACAATGAGCAGTTCTTC. This sequence encodes CAISAGTRIYNEQFF.

This sequence joins TRBV7-2 and TRBJ2-1; D call uncertain. V was clipped by 2 bases and J by 5 bases, with 7 bases between them. Germline V gene sequence: CDR1 SGHTA, CDR2 FQGNSA. The CDR3 runs 13 residues. CDR3 region: CASSLLGNNEQFF. The CDR3 region has the DNA TGTGCCAGCAGCTTACTGGGGAACAATGAGCAGTTCTTC. The full variable domain, with the rest looked up from reference TRBV7-2 and TRBJ2-1, is GAGVSQSPSNKVTEKGKDVELRCDPISGHTALYWYRQSLGQGLEFLIYFQGNSAPDKSGLPSDRFSAERTGGSVSTLTIQRTQQEDSAVYLCASSLLGNNEQFFGPGTRLTVL.

This clonotype has a handful of counts. V gene TRBV24-1 combines with J gene TRBJ2-1; 9 nucleotides match TRBD2. The V gene's germline CDR1 is KGHDR and CDR2 SFDVKD. The CDR3 spans 15 residues. V lost 3 bases to trimming and J lost 3 bases; unmatched junction nucleotides: 2. The CDR3 spells CATSDSGGIYNEQFF. The CDR3 DNA is TGTGCCACCAGTGATAGCGGGGGGATCTACAATGAGCAGTTCTTC.

This clonotype was observed many times. This chain connects TRBV6-1 to TRBJ2-6; no reliable D call. The CDR3 runs 14 residues. The V gene's germline CDR1 is MNHNS and CDR2 SASEGT. Trimming stripped 1 base from V and 2 bases from J, with 3 bases between. The CDR3 sequence is CASSEGTGANVLTF. The DNA of the CDR3 is TGTGCCAGCAGTGAAGGCACTGGGGCCAACGTCCTGACTTTC.

The genes are TRBV7-8 and TRBJ2-7; unclear D gene. Germline CDR1 and CDR2: SGHVS and FQNEAQ. V gave up 5 bases and J gave up 2 bases, with 13 bases separating them. The CDR3 is 14 amino acids. CDR3 bases: TGTGCCAGCAGCCCGGGCCAGCAGCCCTACGAGCAGTACTTC. Amino acids: CASSPGQQPYEQYF.

The chain couples TRBV20-1 to TRBJ2-6; tentatively, D is TRBD1 (6 bases). CDR3 length: 16 amino acids. V was clipped by 3 bases and J by 0 bases, with 12 bases between them. Germline V CDR1 and CDR2: DFQATT, SNEGSKA (reference sequence). CDR3 in amino acids: CSASSSGASGANVLTF. The DNA of the CDR3 is TGCAGTGCTAGTTCCTCAGGGGCCTCTGGGGCCAACGTCCTGACTTTC.

V usage is TRBV12-3 or TRBV12-4 and J usage is TRBJ1-6, with D tentatively TRBD1 (6 bases). The CDR3 extends over 14 amino acids. V lost 6 bases and J lost 10, with 16 bases in between. In nucleotides, the CDR3 is TGTGCCAGCAGGGAATCGACAGGTCCATCACCCCTCCACTTT. Translated: CASRESTGPSPLHF.

The J gene is TRBJ2-5, the V gene TRBV6-1; 7 nucleotides line up with TRBD1. Germline CDR1 is MNHNS and CDR2 is SASEGT. The CDR3 loop spans 16 amino acids. The trim removed 4 bases at V and 5 bases at J, leaving 13 bases unmatched. CDR3 nucleotide sequence: TGTGCCAGCAGTGGTCAAGACAGGGATTGGGGGGAGACCCAGTACTTC. Translation gives CASSGQDRDWGETQYF.

This clonotype was seen only once. This chain connects TRBV7-9 to TRBJ1-2, with 9 positions matching TRBD1. CDR3 length equals 18 residues. Germline trimming cut 5 bases from V and 3 bases from J; bases unmatched to any gene: 16. Germline assignment: CDR1 SEHNR and CDR2 FQNEAQ (reference sequence). CDR3: CASSPNLGQGMVDYGYTF. CDR3 nucleotides: TGTGCCAGCAGCCCCAATCTCGGACAGGGGATGGTTGACTATGGCTACACCTTC. Based on the CDR3 plus reference TRBV7-9 and TRBJ1-2, the full variable domain is DTGVSQNPRHKITKRGQNVTFRCDPISEHNRLYWYRQTLGQGPEFLTYFQNEAQLEKSRLLSDRFSAERPKGSFSTLEIQRTEQGDSAMYLCASSPNLGQGMVDYGYTFGSGTRLTVV.

This clonotype was seen only a few times. V and J are TRBV4-1 and TRBJ1-2; 11 positions agree with TRBD1. Germline CDR1 is MGHRA and CDR2 is YSYEKL. V gave up 3 bases and J gave up 4 bases; unmatched junction bases: 1. The CDR3 consists of 14 residues. Written as DNA, the CDR3 is TGCGCCAGCAGCCAGGGGACAGGGGGCTATGGCTACACCTTC. Its translation: CASSQGTGGYGYTF.

This clonotype has more than one count but fewer than ten. The chain is built from TRBV27 and TRBJ1-5; 7 bases line up with TRBD1. The J segment lost 1 base and the V segment lost 9 bases, leaving 9 bases of the junction unmatched. The CDR3 covers 15 residues. Germline V lookup: CDR1 MNHEY, CDR2 SMNVEV (reference sequence). The DNA for the CDR3 is TGTGCCAGTTCACAGGGGCCCTGGAGCAATCAGCCCCAGCATTTT. Its protein is CASSQGPWSNQPQHF.

This clonotype was seen more than once but under ten times. The J gene is TRBJ2-5, the V gene TRBV4-2; D is unresolved. The CDR3 sequence is 15 residues long. Per the germline V gene, CDR1 is LGHNA and CDR2 is YNFKEQ. V was shortened by 0 bases and J by 4 bases, with 12 bases between the two germline ends. CDR3 residues: CASSQDPALLETQYF. The CDR3 nucleotides read TGTGCCAGCAGCCAAGATCCGGCCCTCCTAGAGACCCAGTACTTC.

The V call is TRBV29-1, the J call TRBJ2-7, with D possibly matching TRBD1 (6 bases). V was cut by 5 bases and J by 3 bases, with 17 bases left in between. The CDR3 contains 14 residues. The V gene's germline CDR1 is SQVTM and CDR2 ANQGSEA. DNA for the CDR3: TGCAGCGTTCTTACAGGGTCCGTTTTCTACGAGCAGTACTTC. It encodes CSVLTGSVFYEQYF.

The chain couples TRBV20-1 to TRBJ2-7, with 13 bases matching TRBD2. The length of the CDR3 is 11 residues. J was trimmed by 11 bases and V by 8 bases; bases with no gene match: 6. Germline V gives CDR1 DFQATT, CDR2 SNEGSKA (reference sequence). The DNA for the CDR3 is TGCAGTACGAAAACTAGCGGGAGGGAGTACTTC. Amino acids: CSTKTSGREYF.

This clonotype has only a few counts. This CDR3 is CASSPSGRAMSSYNEQFF. CDR3 DNA: TGTGCCAGCAGTCCTAGCGGGAGGGCCATGAGCTCCTACAATGAGCAGTTCTTC. The chain joins TRBV12-3 or TRBV12-4 to TRBJ2-1; 12 bases align to TRBD2. The V and J ends lost 5 bases and 0 bases, in that order; junction bases with no gene match: 8. The CDR3 covers 18 residues.

The chain couples TRBV30 to TRBJ2-3; 13 bases are a match to TRBD2. The CDR3 is 14 amino acids. The germline gives CDR1 GTSNPN, CDR2 SVGIG (reference sequence). Trimming removed 1 base from V and 8 bases from J; junction bases left unmatched: 3. As DNA, the CDR3 is TGTGCCTGGAGTGCCACTAGCGGGAGGGGTACGCAGTATTTT. Translated: CAWSATSGRGTQYF.

The rearrangement joins TRBV20-1 to TRBJ2-6, with D tentatively TRBD2 (7 bases). Trimming cost V 0 bases and J 0 bases, with 21 bases left between them. The germline V gene encodes CDR1 DFQATT and CDR2 SNEGSKA (reference sequence). The CDR3 is made up of 20 amino acids. The CDR3: CSAREGGRPLSDSGANVLTF. CDR3 bases: TGCAGTGCTAGAGAGGGGGGGCGTCCACTTTCTGACTCTGGGGCCAACGTCCTGACTTTC.

The rearrangement links TRBV20-1 to TRBJ1-1; the D is unclear. The V gene's germline CDR1 is DFQATT and CDR2 SNEGSKA (reference sequence). Trimming left V 6 bases short and J 4 bases short, with 15 bases between. The CDR3 is made up of 13 amino acids. The CDR3 nucleotides are TGCAGTGCCCCGGCCGCTAGGCGCACTGAAGCTTTCTTT. Translated, it gives CSAPAARRTEAFF.

This clonotype was seen only a few times. This chain connects TRBV4-1 to TRBJ1-5; perhaps TRBD1 as D (5 bases). V lost 3 bases and J 3 bases, leaving 12 bases between the germline ends. The CDR3 is made up of 15 amino acids. Germline assignment: CDR1 MGHRA and CDR2 YSYEKL. The CDR3 reads CASSQSRGYNQPQHF. The CDR3 DNA reads as TGCGCCAGCAGCCAGTCCCGGGGGTACAATCAGCCCCAGCATTTT.

This chain connects TRBV25-1 to TRBJ2-6, with D tentatively TRBD1 (6 bases). This CDR3 has 17 residues. V was pared by 4 bases and J by 0 bases, with 13 bases between. Looked up from germline, CDR1 is MGHDK and CDR2 is SYGVNS. The DNA of the CDR3 is TGTGCCAGCAGTGTGGAGCAGGGGCGCTCTGGGGCCAACGTCCTGACTTTC. It translates to CASSVEQGRSGANVLTF.